The source of this T cell receptor (beta chain) is a study of monozygotic twins with cystic fibrosis. Findings of the study overall: Age, concordance and disease severity did not associate with shared CDR3 numbers. Unrelated CF individuals shared fewer identical clonotypes than monozygotic CF twins. In 13 of 16 pairs, V gene usage was closest to the co-twin's.

The V gene end was trimmed by 0 bases and the J gene end by 6 bases; junction bases not matched to a gene: 6. The CDR3 has 16 residues. From germline, CDR1 is SGHRS and CDR2 YFSETQ. Repertoires were generated with immunoSEQ multiplex PCR, while TCRdb's copy carries only in-frame clones and drops some. Of approximately 20,000 clones in the sample, around 97% are singletons; the top ten hold over 0.12%. As for this clone: Its antigen is not known.

The sequencing sample was made of blood. The sequence was collected from a girl aged 10 to 17 with cystic fibrosis. V usage is TRBV5-1 and J usage is TRBJ2-2; 9 bases line up with TRBD2. CDR3 DNA sequence: TGCGCCAGCAGCTTGGTGGTTAGCGGGAGTCCCGGGGAGCTGTTTTTT. As protein: CASSLVVSGSPGELFF.